These 11 T cell receptor beta chains were all obtained from the same sample, sequenced in a study of CD4 T cells in relation to SARS-CoV-2 and coronaviruses. CD4+ T cells from unexposed donors were obtained before the COVID-19 pandemic (2011-2018). CD4+ T cells were isolated from the cells after about ten days of culture. Libraries were prepared by immunoSEQ multiplex PCR; TCRdb keeps only in-frame clonotypes and omits some of them. The data show about 12,000 clones, with roughly three quarters seen just once and over 6.5% held by the top ten. These receptors' targets are unknown. Sequences were obtained from CD4+ T cells from PBMCs, cultured in vitro. The receptors derive from a human donor in good health.

In its sample, this clone ranks as medium-sized. V is TRBV2 and J is TRBJ2-5; D gene unclear. This CDR3 is built from 13 residues. Germline V gene lookup returns CDR1 SNHLY and CDR2 FYNNEI. V was shortened by 4 bases and J by 1 base, with 7 bases between the two germline ends. The CDR3 sequence is CASSGQSQETQYF. CDR3 DNA sequence: TGTGCCAGCAGTGGTCAGAGCCAAGAGACCCAGTACTTC.

The chain links TRBV15 to TRBJ2-3; no firm D call. Trimming cost V 3 bases and J 8 bases, with 12 bases left between them. The CDR3 is 13 residues long. Per the germline V gene, CDR1 is LNHNV and CDR2 is YYDKDF (reference sequence). The chain's CDR3 is CATSRDHTGTQYF. The CDR3 nucleotides read TGTGCCACCAGCAGGGACCATACGGGTACGCAGTATTTT.

The chain recombines TRBV15 with TRBJ1-2; D uncertain. Germline values: CDR1 LNHNV, CDR2 YYDKDF (reference sequence). This CDR3 contains 14 residues. V was cut by 7 bases and J by 5 bases, with 17 bases left in between. The CDR3 protein is CATNSDRLSYGYTF. DNA of the CDR3: TGTGCCACCAACTCGGACCGTTTATCATATGGCTACACCTTC.

Here the CDR3 reads CASSLVIGAGEQFF. In nucleotides, the CDR3 is TGTGCCAGCAGCTTAGTAATTGGAGCGGGAGAGCAGTTCTTC. The chain combines TRBV7-7 with TRBJ2-1, with 7 bases lining up with TRBD2. CDR1 and CDR2 from the germline V gene are SSHAT and FNYEAQ (reference sequence). V dropped 1 base and J dropped 10; count of bases not matched to a gene: 7. This CDR3 region has 14 residues.

This chain connects TRBV6-4 to TRBJ2-1; possibly TRBD1 for D (5 bases). CDR1 is MRHNA, CDR2 SNTAGT, per germline. This CDR3 spans 14 amino acids. Trimming took 9 bases from V and 5 from J, leaving 17 bases between them. The CDR3 DNA is TGTGCCAGGGGGCGGCGGAGCAAAAACAATGAGCAGTTCTTC. Translation gives CARGRRSKNNEQFF.

CDR3 residues: CASSAGEEQYF. The CDR3, as DNA: TGTGCCAGCAGCGCGGGCGAGGAGCAGTACTTC. V usage is TRBV7-9 and J usage is TRBJ2-7, with D possibly being TRBD2 (5 bases). This CDR3 is built from 11 residues. CDR1 SEHNR and CDR2 FQNEAQ come from the germline V gene (reference sequence). V lost 5 bases and J lost 7, with 9 bases in between.

The chain carries TRBV15 and TRBJ2-3; D perhaps matches TRBD2 (6 bases). The germline CDR1 and CDR2 sequences are LNHNV and YYDKDF (reference sequence). This CDR3 spans 15 amino acids. V was pared by 3 bases and J by 3 bases, with 13 bases between. In DNA form, the CDR3 reads TGTGCCACCAGCAGGCGAGGAGGGAGGACAGATACGCAGTATTTT. It is translated as CATSRRGGRTDTQYF.

This chain joins TRBV11-2 and TRBJ1-1, with D possibly TRBD1 on 5 matching bases. Trimming cost V 5 bases and J 5 bases, with 15 bases left between them. Germline V CDR1 and CDR2: SGHAT, FQNNGV. CDR3 length: 14 residues. The CDR3 DNA reads TGTGCCAGCAGCGGTCCGGGGGAGGGGACTGAAGCTTTCTTT. It specifies CASSGPGEGTEAFF.

The V gene is TRBV5-1, the J gene TRBJ2-7; 7 bases agree with TRBD2. Trimming at V came to 0 bases and at J to 6 bases, leaving 6 bases not matched to a gene. This CDR3 has 14 residues. Germline V gene data show CDR1 as SGHRS and CDR2 as YFSETQ. The CDR3 DNA sequence: TGCGCCAGCAGCTTGGGTACTAGCGAGGTCGAGCAGTACTTC. Translation gives CASSLGTSEVEQYF.

The V call is TRBV18, the J call TRBJ2-2; the match to TRBD1 covers 10 bases. Per germline, CDR1 KGHSH and CDR2 LQKENI. The CDR3 is 15 amino acids. The V and J ends lost 5 bases and 4 bases, in that order; junction bases with no gene match: 4. DNA of the CDR3: TGTGCCAGCTCAGTCCGGGACAGGGGCACCGGGGAGCTGTTTTTT. As protein: CASSVRDRGTGELFF.

The chain employs TRBV5-1 and TRBJ2-1, with 16 bases identical to TRBD2. The CDR3 totals 17 residues. Germline V gene sequence: CDR1 SGHRS, CDR2 YFSETQ. The J segment lost 6 bases and the V segment lost 4 bases, leaving 7 bases of the junction unmatched. The CDR3 DNA reads TGCGCCAGCAGCCACGCCGGGACTAGCGGGAGGGCCAATGAGCAGTTCTTC. Its translation is CASSHAGTSGRANEQFF.